A selection of T cell receptor beta chains follows, all from one sample in a study of T cells in Graves' hyperthyroidism and ophthalmopathy. MiXCR, run by TCRdb on the multiplex PCR reads, gives a single entry per CDR3 protein. Of 690,000 or so distinct CDR3 sequences detected, around 20% appear once; the ten largest clones hold 16%. The specimen sequenced was blood. These receptor sequences come from a woman in her forties or fifties with Graves' hyperthyroidism that later progressed to Graves' ophthalmopathy. CDR3s include the opening cysteine and the closing phenylalanine or tryptophan. D genes are given only for firm matches. Clone size is given for some rows only: seen once, a few or many times, or a class if the clone is expanded.

j_gene: TRBJ1-5
d_gene: .
v_gene: TRBV6-4
abundance: few
CDR3nt: TGTGCCAGCAGACACGGAGGGGAGCAGTTTAGGAATCAGCCCCAGCATTTT
CDR3aa: CASRHGGEQFRNQPQHF

j_gene: TRBJ1-2
d_gene: .
v_gene: TRBV12-3/TRBV12-4
abundance: few
CDR3nt: TGTGCCAGCAGTTTAGGGGGGGTAAGGGTTCAGAACTATGGCTACACCTTC
CDR3aa: CASSLGGVRVQNYGYTF

j_gene: TRBJ2-1
d_gene: .
v_gene: TRBV2
abundance: many
CDR3nt: TGTGCCAGCAGTGAACTTGCGGGTATGGGGAACAATGAGCAGTTCTTC
CDR3aa: CASSELAGMGNNEQFF

j_gene: TRBJ1-5
d_gene: .
v_gene: TRBV7-2
abundance: .
CDR3nt: TGTGCCAGCAGCTTATGGGGGGTTGGCAATCAGCCCCAGCATTTT
CDR3aa: CASSLWGVGNQPQHF

j_gene: TRBJ1-1
d_gene: .
v_gene: TRBV5-1
abundance: few
CDR3nt: TGCGCCAGCAGCCACGCAACTAGCACTGAAGCTTTCTTT
CDR3aa: CASSHATSTEAFF

j_gene: TRBJ2-3
d_gene: .
v_gene: TRBV20-1
abundance: .
CDR3nt: TGCAGTGCTAGAGATCCGTGGGGGGGCGAGGCAGATACGCAGTATTTT
CDR3aa: CSARDPWGGEADTQYF

j_gene: TRBJ2-3
d_gene: .
v_gene: TRBV7-2
abundance: few
CDR3nt: TGTGCCAGCACCTCGGGGGTTGCAGATACGCAGTATTTT
CDR3aa: CASTSGVADTQYF

j_gene: TRBJ2-3
d_gene: TRBD1
v_gene: TRBV6-5
abundance: many
CDR3nt: TGTGCCAGCAGTTACCGGGACAGGGTTTCAGATACGCAGTATTTT
CDR3aa: CASSYRDRVSDTQYF

j_gene: TRBJ1-1
d_gene: TRBD1
v_gene: TRBV7-3
abundance: many
CDR3nt: TGTGCCAGCAGCTTAAGAGGGGGCGGTGACACTGAAGCTTTCTTT
CDR3aa: CASSLRGGGDTEAFF

j_gene: TRBJ2-1
d_gene: TRBD2
v_gene: TRBV27
abundance: many
CDR3nt: TGTGCCAGCAGTTGGGTCGGACTAGCGGGGGCGCATGAGCAGTTCTTC
CDR3aa: CASSWVGLAGAHEQFF

j_gene: TRBJ2-5
d_gene: .
v_gene: TRBV12-3/TRBV12-4
abundance: many
CDR3nt: TGTGCCAGCAGCTTAGGGTCACAAGAGACCCAGTACTTC
CDR3aa: CASSLGSQETQYF

j_gene: TRBJ2-2
d_gene: TRBD2
v_gene: TRBV10-1
abundance: few
CDR3nt: TGCGCCAGCAGTGAGCGAGGTGGGGGACTAGGCACCGGGGAGCTGTTTTTT
CDR3aa: CASSERGGGLGTGELFF

j_gene: TRBJ1-1
d_gene: .
v_gene: TRBV20-1
abundance: .
CDR3nt: TGCAGTGCTAGAGATAAGTTGTCGGGGTACACTGAAGCTTTCTTT
CDR3aa: CSARDKLSGYTEAFF

j_gene: TRBJ1-5
d_gene: .
v_gene: TRBV7-2
abundance: few
CDR3nt: TGTGCCAGCAGCCTCGGGACACTCAGCAATCAGCCCCAGCATTTT
CDR3aa: CASSLGTLSNQPQHF

j_gene: TRBJ2-1
d_gene: TRBD2
v_gene: TRBV6-1
abundance: .
CDR3nt: TGTGCCAGCAGAGAAGGACTAGCGACCAATGAGCAGTTCTTC
CDR3aa: CASREGLATNEQFF

j_gene: TRBJ1-1
d_gene: .
v_gene: TRBV5-1
abundance: many
CDR3nt: TGCGCCAGCAGCTTGGCCGGTATAGGTCTGAACACTGAAGCTTTCTTT
CDR3aa: CASSLAGIGLNTEAFF

j_gene: TRBJ1-2
d_gene: .
v_gene: TRBV10-1
abundance: .
CDR3nt: TGCGCCAGCAGTGGTCCAGGCCAGGTGGGCAACTATGGCTACACCTTC
CDR3aa: CASSGPGQVGNYGYTF

j_gene: TRBJ2-3
d_gene: .
v_gene: TRBV5-1
abundance: many
CDR3nt: TGCGCCAGCAGCTGGACAGCTAGCACAGATACGCAGTATTTT
CDR3aa: CASSWTASTDTQYF

j_gene: TRBJ2-2
d_gene: TRBD2
v_gene: TRBV12-3/TRBV12-4
abundance: few
CDR3nt: TGTGCCAGCAGCCGCGGCGGGACTAGCGGGGGACGTTACACCGGGGAGCTGTTTTTT
CDR3aa: CASSRGGTSGGRYTGELFF

j_gene: TRBJ2-3
d_gene: .
v_gene: TRBV5-1
abundance: many
CDR3nt: TGCGCCAGCAGCTTGGAGGGACAACCGTCCACAGATACGCAGTATTTT
CDR3aa: CASSLEGQPSTDTQYF

j_gene: TRBJ2-7
d_gene: .
v_gene: TRBV7-2
abundance: .
CDR3nt: TGTGCCAGCATCTCAGGTTACGAGCAGTACTTC
CDR3aa: CASISGYEQYF

j_gene: TRBJ1-5
d_gene: .
v_gene: TRBV12-3/TRBV12-4
abundance: many
CDR3nt: TGTGCCAGCAGTTTAGCGAGGGGGGCTAGCAATCAGCCCCAGCATTTT
CDR3aa: CASSLARGASNQPQHF

j_gene: TRBJ2-3
d_gene: .
v_gene: TRBV30
abundance: many
CDR3nt: TGTGCCTGGAAAAGAATAGATACGCAGTATTTT
CDR3aa: CAWKRIDTQYF

j_gene: TRBJ2-7
d_gene: .
v_gene: TRBV3-1
abundance: few
CDR3nt: TGTGCCAGCAGCCCGTTAACCGCCTACGAGCAGTACTTC
CDR3aa: CASSPLTAYEQYF

j_gene: TRBJ2-1
d_gene: TRBD2
v_gene: TRBV11-2
abundance: many
CDR3nt: TGTGCCAGCAGCTTAGATCCACGGCTAGCGGACAATGAGCAGTTCTTC
CDR3aa: CASSLDPRLADNEQFF

j_gene: TRBJ1-1
d_gene: .
v_gene: TRBV12-5
abundance: many
CDR3nt: TGTGCTAGTGGTCCCACCGGACGGAATTCCCTGAACACTGAAGCTTTCTTT
CDR3aa: CASGPTGRNSLNTEAFF

j_gene: TRBJ2-3
d_gene: .
v_gene: TRBV3-1
abundance: many
CDR3nt: TGTGCCAGCAGCCAAGGATCGACCCGCTCTACTACAGATACGCAGTATTTT
CDR3aa: CASSQGSTRSTTDTQYF

j_gene: TRBJ1-1
d_gene: TRBD1
v_gene: TRBV7-6
abundance: many
CDR3nt: TGTGCCAGCGAGGGGACAGGGATCAAGGCTGAAGCTTTCTTT
CDR3aa: CASEGTGIKAEAFF

j_gene: TRBJ1-2
d_gene: .
v_gene: TRBV2
abundance: .
CDR3nt: TGTGCCAGCAGTCCCCTTAACTATGGCTACACCTTC
CDR3aa: CASSPLNYGYTF

j_gene: TRBJ2-7
d_gene: TRBD1
v_gene: TRBV3-1
abundance: many
CDR3nt: TGTGCCAGCAGCCAAGTCACCGGGACAGGGACCTCCTACGAGCAGTACTTC
CDR3aa: CASSQVTGTGTSYEQYF

j_gene: TRBJ2-5
d_gene: .
v_gene: TRBV4-1
abundance: .
CDR3nt: TGCGCCAGCTCCCTGGGTAACGCCCGAGAGACCCAGTACTTC
CDR3aa: CASSLGNARETQYF

j_gene: TRBJ2-5
d_gene: .
v_gene: TRBV5-1
abundance: .
CDR3nt: TGCGCCAGCTCGGGCGCAATGGAAGAGACCCAGTACTTC
CDR3aa: CASSGAMEETQYF

j_gene: TRBJ2-2
d_gene: TRBD2
v_gene: TRBV7-6
abundance: few
CDR3nt: TGTGCCAGCAGCTCTCCAACTAGCGGGGGGTACACCGAGGAGCTGTTTTTT
CDR3aa: CASSSPTSGGYTEELFF

j_gene: TRBJ2-2
d_gene: .
v_gene: TRBV7-7
abundance: .
CDR3nt: TGTGCTAGCAGCTTAGCGATGTCGACGACCGACACCGGGGAGCTGTTTTTT
CDR3aa: CASSLAMSTTDTGELFF

j_gene: TRBJ2-1
d_gene: .
v_gene: TRBV7-7
abundance: many
CDR3nt: TGTGCTAGCAGCCTCGGGAATTACAATGAGCAGTTCTTC
CDR3aa: CASSLGNYNEQFF

j_gene: TRBJ1-4
d_gene: .
v_gene: TRBV5-1
abundance: .
CDR3nt: TGCGCCAGCAGCCGAGGGTCTTCTAATGAAAAACTGTTTTTT
CDR3aa: CASSRGSSNEKLFF

j_gene: TRBJ2-6
d_gene: .
v_gene: TRBV10-3
abundance: once
CDR3nt: TGTGCCATCAGTGAGTTGACTGGACCTGGGGCCAACGTCCTGACTTTC
CDR3aa: CAISELTGPGANVLTF

j_gene: TRBJ2-3
d_gene: TRBD2
v_gene: TRBV5-1
abundance: many
CDR3nt: TGCGCCAGCAGCATCAGCGGGGCTAGCACAGATACGCAGTATTTT
CDR3aa: CASSISGASTDTQYF

j_gene: TRBJ1-4
d_gene: .
v_gene: TRBV18
abundance: few
CDR3nt: TGTGCCAGCTCGAGGTCGGCAGCCTCAACTAATGAAAAACTGTTTTTT
CDR3aa: CASSRSAASTNEKLFF

j_gene: TRBJ1-1
d_gene: .
v_gene: TRBV29-1
abundance: many
CDR3nt: TGCAGCGTTGTAGCAGAGAACACTGAAGCTTTCTTT
CDR3aa: CSVVAENTEAFF

j_gene: TRBJ1-1
d_gene: .
v_gene: TRBV7-9
abundance: .
CDR3nt: TGTGCCAGCAGCGCCGGGGGGACGAACACTGAAGCTTTCTTT
CDR3aa: CASSAGGTNTEAFF

j_gene: TRBJ1-1
d_gene: .
v_gene: TRBV2
abundance: many
CDR3nt: TGTGCCAGCATGGGGCTACAGAACACTGAAGCTTTCTTT
CDR3aa: CASMGLQNTEAFF

j_gene: TRBJ1-4
d_gene: .
v_gene: TRBV18
abundance: many
CDR3nt: TGTGCCAGCTCACCAGCAGAAACGGGGGGAAAACTGTTTTTT
CDR3aa: CASSPAETGGKLFF

j_gene: TRBJ2-7
d_gene: TRBD2
v_gene: TRBV30
abundance: .
CDR3nt: TGTGCCTGGAGTCCAGCGGGAAACTACGAGCAGTACTTC
CDR3aa: CAWSPAGNYEQYF

j_gene: TRBJ2-5
d_gene: .
v_gene: TRBV4-1
abundance: many
CDR3nt: TGCGCCAGCAGCCCTACAAGGGGTCTCGGGCCCCAGTACTTC
CDR3aa: CASSPTRGLGPQYF

j_gene: TRBJ2-1
d_gene: .
v_gene: TRBV6-2/TRBV6-3
abundance: .
CDR3nt: TGTGCCAGCAGTTACCGGGCGGTGGGGTACAATGGAGCGGAGCAGTTCTTC
CDR3aa: CASSYRAVGYNGAEQFF

j_gene: TRBJ2-1
d_gene: TRBD2
v_gene: TRBV30
abundance: many
CDR3nt: TGTGCCTGTAGCGGGGGGATCTACAATGAGCAGTTCTTC
CDR3aa: CACSGGIYNEQFF

j_gene: TRBJ2-7
d_gene: .
v_gene: TRBV5-1
abundance: many
CDR3nt: TGCGCCAGCAGCCAACATTACGAGCAGTACTTC
CDR3aa: CASSQHYEQYF

j_gene: TRBJ2-6
d_gene: .
v_gene: TRBV12-3/TRBV12-4
abundance: many
CDR3nt: TGTGCCAGCATTCTCACTGGGGGGGCCAACGTCCTGACTTTC
CDR3aa: CASILTGGANVLTF

j_gene: TRBJ2-1
d_gene: .
v_gene: TRBV2
abundance: .
CDR3nt: TGTGCCAGCAGCCGGGACCAGAGCTCCTACAATGAGCAGTTCTTC
CDR3aa: CASSRDQSSYNEQFF

j_gene: TRBJ2-1
d_gene: .
v_gene: TRBV5-1
abundance: many
CDR3nt: TGCGCCAGCAGCTTGGGGCAGGTGGGGTACAATGAGCAGTTCTTC
CDR3aa: CASSLGQVGYNEQFF

j_gene: TRBJ1-2
d_gene: .
v_gene: TRBV27
abundance: many
CDR3nt: TGTGCCAGCAGTTTAAGAGACCCCGGGGACTATGGCTACACCTTC
CDR3aa: CASSLRDPGDYGYTF

j_gene: TRBJ1-2
d_gene: .
v_gene: TRBV12-3/TRBV12-4
abundance: many
CDR3nt: TGTGCCAGCAGCTCTTGGACAGCCGGGGTTCTTTATGGCTACACCTTC
CDR3aa: CASSSWTAGVLYGYTF

j_gene: TRBJ1-1
d_gene: .
v_gene: TRBV29-1
abundance: few
CDR3nt: TGCAGCGTTGAAGTCGGGGTATGGGGGGTAACAGCTTTCTTT
CDR3aa: CSVEVGVWGVTAFF

j_gene: TRBJ2-4
d_gene: .
v_gene: TRBV2
abundance: many
CDR3nt: TGTGCCAGCACAAGGCATATAGCCAAAAACATTCAGTACTTC
CDR3aa: CASTRHIAKNIQYF

j_gene: TRBJ1-2
d_gene: .
v_gene: TRBV27
abundance: many
CDR3nt: TGTGCCAGCAGTTCGATTCGTTTCGTTCTGGAGCGGAATGGCTACACCTTC
CDR3aa: CASSSIRFVLERNGYTF

j_gene: TRBJ1-4
d_gene: .
v_gene: TRBV6-5
abundance: .
CDR3nt: TGTGCCAGCAGGGGGGGGGCCTCTAATGAAAAACTGTTTTTT
CDR3aa: CASRGGASNEKLFF

j_gene: TRBJ1-1
d_gene: TRBD1
v_gene: TRBV30
abundance: many
CDR3nt: TGTGCCTGGGGGACAGGGCGCACTGAAGCTTTCTTT
CDR3aa: CAWGTGRTEAFF

j_gene: TRBJ2-5
d_gene: .
v_gene: TRBV2
abundance: many
CDR3nt: TGTGCCAGCAGCGACGACGGGAGCCGCCAGTACTTC
CDR3aa: CASSDDGSRQYF